This TCR beta chain is drawn from a study of identical twins. Study results and limitations: Out-of-frame alpha sequences common to twins were enriched for low generation probability. Fewer insertions were carried by abundant cord blood beta clonotypes, but none was seen in memory repertoires.

This clonotype has ten or more counts. Its antigen is as yet unknown. MiXCR was run by TCRdb on the 5' RACE reads, yielding one entry per CDR3 protein. The sample contains approximately 350,000 distinct CDR3 sequences, around an eighth of which appear only once. The sample was also linked to a second study, of yellow fever vaccine responses in identical twins.

This TCR derives from a young woman in good health. The specimen sequenced was CD8+ T cells sorted from blood.

This CDR3 is CASSFFPGDVDEQFF. CDR3 sequence (DNA): TGTGCCAGCAGCTTTTTCCCCGGGGATGTGGATGAGCAGTTCTTC. The gene calls are TRBV11-2 and TRBJ2-1, with D tentatively TRBD2 (5 bases). The germline V gene encodes CDR1 SGHAT and CDR2 FQNNGV. V gave up 3 bases and J gave up 8 bases, with 17 bases separating them. The CDR3 totals 15 residues.